This TCR beta chain was found in a study of blood T cell repertoires in COVID-19. The overall study: Sites in the United States, Italy and Spain provided acute and convalescent COVID-19 samples.

The data were produced by immunoSEQ multiplex PCR, yet TCRdb's version contains in-frame clones alone and is incomplete. The data hold 55,000 to 80,000 clones, with around 85% observed a single time. The material sequenced was peripheral blood. The sequence was obtained from a man aged 70-80 years with acute or convalescent COVID-19.

The CDR3 DNA is TGCGCCAGCAGCCCGGGGGTCTCTGGGGCCAACGTCCTGACTTTC. Protein product: CASSPGVSGANVLTF. This chain connects TRBV5-1 to TRBJ2-6; weak D call: TRBD2 (6 bases). The germline V gene encodes CDR1 SGHRS and CDR2 YFSETQ. The CDR3 length is 15 residues. V shed 4 bases and J shed 0 bases, with 8 bases lying between them.